This passage covers 17 T cell receptor beta chains from one sample sequenced in a study of T cell repertoires in cytomegalovirus infection. In TCRdb, the reads were re-called with MiXCR into one record per CDR3 protein. The sample includes approximately 140,000 distinct CDR3 sequences, roughly 6% of them seen just once. The sequenced material came from PBMCs. The origin of the receptors is a human donor in good health (CMV status not recorded). Some clones in this sample may be carry-over from other donors' samples.

This clonotype has just a few counts. V and J are TRBV23-1 and TRBJ1-5, with D tentatively TRBD1 (6 bases). TRBV23-1 counts as an open reading frame of uncertain function. V was trimmed by 1 base and J by 3 bases, leaving 10 bases between them. The CDR3 sequence is 15 residues long. The CDR3 sequence is CASSQWDNSNQPQHF. Written as DNA, the CDR3 is TGCGCCAGCAGTCAATGGGACAATTCCAATCAGCCCCAGCATTTT.

This clonotype came up many times. The rearrangement links TRBV7-2 to TRBJ2-3, with D possibly matching TRBD2 (5 bases). Germline CDR1 reads SGHTA; CDR2 reads FQGNSA. V shed 6 bases and J shed 6 bases, with 10 bases lying between them. The length of the CDR3 is 12 residues. CDR3 nucleotide sequence: TGTGCCAGCAGACGCGAGCGGGATACGCAGTATTTT. Protein: CASRRERDTQYF.

This clonotype has more than one count but fewer than ten. The chain couples TRBV20-1 to TRBJ1-1; tentative D call: TRBD1 (5 bases). The CDR3 runs 18 residues. Germline-derived CDR1 and CDR2 are DFQATT and SNEGSKA (reference sequence). The germline V and J ends were trimmed by 6 bases and 1 base, with 27 bases remaining between them. The CDR3 DNA reads as TGCAGTGCCCCCCCGTGGACAAGCGGGGCGCAACGGAACACTGAAGCTTTCTTT. Translated: CSAPPWTSGAQRNTEAFF.

The chain has TRBV11-2 and TRBJ2-1; a possible D gene is TRBD1 (7 bases). The CDR3 length is 18 residues. Germline V lookup: CDR1 SGHAT, CDR2 FQNNGV. V lost 0 bases to trimming and J lost 1 base, with 16 bases between them. The CDR3 nucleotides read TGTGCCAGCAGCTTAGATGGACTCAGGGGGAGGTCCTACAATGAGCAGTTCTTC. Its translation: CASSLDGLRGRSYNEQFF.

The rearrangement links TRBV7-3 to TRBJ2-1; D is undetermined. There are 14 residues in the CDR3. Germline values: CDR1 SGHTA, CDR2 FQGTGA. Trimming removed 1 base from V and 3 bases from J, with 7 bases in between. The CDR3 DNA reads as TGTGCCAGCAGCTTAAGGGCGAGCTACAATGAGCAGTTCTTC. Its translation: CASSLRASYNEQFF. Full variable domain (outside the CDR3, taken from reference TRBV7-3 and TRBJ2-1): GAGVSQTPSNKVTEKGKYVELRCDPISGHTALYWYRQSLGQGPEFLIYFQGTGAADDSGLPNDRFFAVRPEGSVSTLKIQRTERGDSAVYLCASSLRASYNEQFFGPGTRLTVL.

This clonotype was observed a few times. The chain has TRBV11-2 and TRBJ1-1; the D gene is possibly TRBD1 (5 bases). The CDR3 has 14 amino acids. Germline lookup yields CDR1 SGHAT and CDR2 FQNNGV. V was shortened by 8 bases and J by 6 bases, with 19 bases between the two germline ends. CDR3 DNA sequence: TGTGCCAGCGAGGATCCGTTCGGGGACGCTGAAGCTTTCTTT. This translates into CASEDPFGDAEAFF.

The chain joins TRBV7-2 to TRBJ2-1; TRBD1 or TRBD2 may be the D gene (6 bases each). V shed 5 bases and J shed 9 bases, with 17 bases lying between them. Per germline, CDR1 SGHTA and CDR2 FQGNSA. CDR3 length: 14 residues. This CDR3 is CASSQEGGWGEQFF. The CDR3 DNA reads as TGTGCCAGCAGCCAAGAGGGGGGCTGGGGTGAGCAGTTCTTC. Looking up the rest from reference TRBV7-2 and TRBJ2-1 gives the full variable domain: GAGVSQSPSNKVTEKGKDVELRCDPISGHTALYWYRQSLGQGLEFLIYFQGNSAPDKSGLPSDRFSAERTGGSVSTLTIQRTQQEDSAVYLCASSQEGGWGEQFFGPGTRLTVL.

This clonotype occurred many times. The chain combines TRBV7-9 with TRBJ2-3; TRBD1 aligns across 12 bases. The CDR3 is made up of 16 amino acids. Trimming cost V 5 bases and J 3 bases; bases outside gene matches: 6. From germline, CDR1 is SEHNR and CDR2 FQNEAQ (reference sequence). CDR3 in amino acids: CASSLGTGGGTDTQYF. The CDR3 DNA reads as TGTGCCAGCAGCCTTGGGACAGGGGGCGGAACAGATACGCAGTATTTT. The whole variable domain, remainder taken from reference TRBV7-9 and TRBJ2-3, is DTGVSQNPRHKITKRGQNVTFRCDPISEHNRLYWYRQTLGQGPEFLTYFQNEAQLEKSRLLSDRFSAERPKGSFSTLEIQRTEQGDSAMYLCASSLGTGGGTDTQYFGPGTRLTVL.

This clonotype showed up many times. The gene calls are TRBV20-1 and TRBJ2-1; 12 nucleotides match TRBD2. Trimming at V came to 0 bases and at J to 7 bases, leaving 4 bases not matched to a gene. The CDR3 runs 15 residues. Germline V gene sequence: CDR1 DFQATT, CDR2 SNEGSKA (reference sequence). CDR3 sequence reads: CSARDASGGANEQFF. In DNA form, the CDR3 reads TGCAGTGCTAGAGATGCTAGCGGGGGGGCGAATGAGCAGTTCTTC.

Many counts were recorded for this clonotype. The V call is TRBV10-3, the J call TRBJ2-3; D remains unclear. There are 13 residues in the CDR3. CDR1 and CDR2 (germline): ENHRY, SYGVKD. Trimming took 4 bases from V and 2 from J, leaving 7 bases between them. The CDR3 reads CAISAGLTDTQYF. The DNA for the CDR3 is TGTGCCATCAGTGCCGGGCTCACAGATACGCAGTATTTT.

In this sample, this clonotype turned up a few times. The chain combines TRBV20-1 with TRBJ1-5; a possible D gene is TRBD1 (6 bases). This CDR3 has 17 amino acids. Germline V gives CDR1 DFQATT, CDR2 SNEGSKA (reference sequence). V dropped 6 bases and J dropped 0 bases, with 21 bases sitting between them. DNA for the CDR3: TGCAGTGCCACCCTGGGGGCAGGGGACCTTAGCAATCAGCCCCAGCATTTT. Translation gives CSATLGAGDLSNQPQHF.

The chain is built from TRBV18 and TRBJ1-2; D might be TRBD1 (6 bases). The germline V gene has CDR1 KGHSH and CDR2 LQKENI. The CDR3 contains 14 residues. V shed 3 bases and J shed 3 bases, with 11 bases lying between them. CDR3 in amino acids: CASSPPGGHYGYTF. CDR3 in DNA: TGTGCCAGCTCACCCCCCGGGGGCCACTATGGCTACACCTTC.

This clonotype was seen repeatedly, ten times or more. Germline is not matched at one junction end, which may reflect a read error. The chain has TRBV6-2 or TRBV6-3 and TRBJ2-1, with TRBD1 matching over 10 bases. The CDR3 sequence is 11 residues long. The V gene's germline CDR1 is MNHEY and CDR2 SVGEGT. The CDR3 reads CASSLGQGRVF. The CDR3 region has the DNA TGTGCCAGCAGCCTGGGACAGGGGCGGGTCTTC.

This clonotype was counted ten times or more. CDR3 DNA: TGTGCCAGCAGCCAAGAGTCACAGGGATACACCGGGGAGCTGTTTTTT. It translates to CASSQESQGYTGELFF. V usage is TRBV4-2 and J usage is TRBJ2-2; tentatively, D is TRBD1 (6 bases). This CDR3 is 16 amino acids long. Trimming took 0 bases from V and 3 from J, leaving 11 bases between them. Per germline, CDR1 LGHNA and CDR2 YNFKEQ.

This clonotype was recorded at least ten times. The rearrangement joins TRBV5-1 to TRBJ2-3; D uncertain. The CDR3 loop spans 13 amino acids. CDR1 SGHRS and CDR2 YFSETQ come from the germline V gene. Trimming took off 4 bases at V and 4 bases at J, with 10 bases between the two ends. The CDR3 DNA follows: TGCGCCAGCAGCGCCGCAGGTCCAGATACGCAGTATTTT. Amino acid sequence: CASSAAGPDTQYF.

This clonotype occurred many times. The chain combines TRBV13 with TRBJ1-3, with TRBD1 identical over 10 bases. Germline V CDR1 and CDR2: PRHDT, FYEKMQ (reference sequence). V dropped 5 bases and J dropped 3; count of bases not matched to a gene: 10. CDR3 length: 17 residues. DNA for the CDR3: TGTGCCAGCAGCGCTTCGACAGGGGGCAAAGGTGGAAACACCATATATTTT. It codes for CASSASTGGKGGNTIYF.

Many counts were recorded for this clonotype. The chain's CDR3 is CASGRTSGGNYNEQFF. The CDR3 nucleotides are TGTGCCAGCGGTCGGACTAGCGGGGGGAATTACAATGAGCAGTTCTTC. The chain links TRBV11-1 to TRBJ2-1, with 14 bases identical to TRBD2. The CDR3 loop spans 16 amino acids. The junction had 7 bases not matched to a gene; V was cut back by 8 bases and J by 4 bases. Per the germline V gene, CDR1 is SGHAT and CDR2 is FQDESV (reference sequence). The whole variable domain, remainder taken from reference TRBV11-1 and TRBJ2-1, is EAEVAQSPRYKITEKSQAVAFWCDPISGHATLYWYRQILGQGPELLVQFQDESVVDDSQLPKDRFSAERLKGVDSTLKIQPAELGDSAMYLCASGRTSGGNYNEQFFGPGTRLTVL.